This TCR beta chain emerged from a study of shared clonotypes between healthy human individuals. Study results and caveats: An expected dependence of interdonor clonotype sharing on sequencing depth was noted.

Germline CDR1 reads LNHDA; CDR2 reads SQIVND (reference sequence). The CDR3 covers 14 residues. Losses at the gene ends were 6 bases for V and 5 bases for J; bases not matched to a gene: 8. Repertoires were generated with immunoSEQ multiplex PCR, while TCRdb's copy carries only in-frame clones and drops some. The sample records fewer than 1.8 million clones, 98% to 99% being singletons. A word on this clone: Its target is not known.

The chain uses TRBV19 and TRBJ2-7; 9 bases fit TRBD1. This clonotype originated in a man between 25 and 39 years old in good health. The sample taken for sequencing was naive CD4+ T cells sorted from blood. Subset noted: CD45RA+ positively selected. The CDR3 sequence: CASRSRTGAHEQYF. In DNA form, the CDR3 reads TGTGCCAGTAGATCAAGGACAGGGGCACACGAGCAGTACTTC.